The T cell receptor beta chain under discussion was sequenced for a study of spatial heterogeneity in lung cancer. A unique molecular identifier was carried by every single TCR cDNA molecule. TCRdb reprocessed the 5' RACE reads via MiXCR and lists one record per CDR3 protein. This table has about 92,000 distinct CDR3 sequences, about an eighth appearing once. Time point given: sample taken at primary tumor resection. Donors were roughly 72 untreated early-stage non-small cell lung cancer patients. This receptor was obtained from a male donor with early-stage non-small cell lung cancer. This specimen was PBMCs, taken at surgery.

The CDR3 spells CASSPLAGVETQYF. In DNA, the CDR3 is TGTGCCAGCAGTCCACTAGCGGGAGTAGAGACCCAGTACTTC. The chain is built from TRBV27 and TRBJ2-5; 11 nucleotides match TRBD2. The CDR3 totals 14 residues. Germline V gene data show CDR1 as MNHEY and CDR2 as SMNVEV (reference sequence). V dropped 5 bases and J dropped 4; count of bases not matched to a gene: 3.